This is a list of T cell receptor delta chains from one sample in a study of gamma-delta chains in newborns, infants, children. TCRdb re-called the reads using CATT. The profile shows around 10,000 delta-chain clones, around 8.3% of them singletons. Source material: blood. These receptor sequences come from a child who was a newborn, infant or young child, either healthy, febrile or measles-vaccinated (not recorded which). CDR3s include the opening cysteine and the closing phenylalanine or tryptophan. Each record gives: V gene, D gene, clone size, J gene, CDR3 protein, CDR3 DNA. D genes are given only for firm matches. Expanded clones are given a class, and other clones once, few, many or no size at all.

v_gene: TRDV1; d_gene: TRDD3; abundance: -; j_gene: TRDJ1; CDR3aa: CALGVPRAQLGDTRGYTDKLIF; CDR3nt: TGTGCTCTTGGGGTGCCCCGGGCTCAGCTGGGGGATACGCGAGGGTACACCGATAAACTCATCTTT
v_gene: TRDV2; d_gene: -; abundance: -; j_gene: TRDJ1; CDR3aa: CACDTVGGTPHHTDKLIF; CDR3nt: TGTGCCTGTGACACCGTCGGGGGGACACCGCATCACACCGATAAACTCATCTTT
v_gene: TRDV2; d_gene: TRDD3; abundance: few; j_gene: TRDJ1; CDR3aa: CACDRGYGTDKLIF; CDR3nt: TGTGCCTGTGACAGGGGATACGGCACCGATAAACTCATCTTT
v_gene: TRDV2; d_gene: TRDD3; abundance: -; j_gene: TRDJ1; CDR3aa: CACDTLDSGLLGDTTDKLIF; CDR3nt: TGTGCCTGTGACACCTTAGATTCCGGCTTGTTGGGGGATACGACCGATAAACTCATCTTT
v_gene: TRDV2; d_gene: TRDD3; abundance: few; j_gene: TRDJ3; CDR3aa: CACDTGGYATWDTRQMFF; CDR3nt: TGTGCCTGTGACACTGGGGGATACGCAACGTGGGACACCCGACAGATGTTCTTC
v_gene: TRDV2; d_gene: TRDD3; abundance: -; j_gene: TRDJ1; CDR3aa: CACDTAWGTQTDKLIF; CDR3nt: TGTGCCTGTGACACCGCCTGGGGGACCCAAACCGATAAACTCATCTTT
v_gene: TRDV1; d_gene: TRDD3; abundance: -; j_gene: TRDJ1; CDR3aa: CALGELETNIHLLGDHPDKLIF; CDR3nt: TGTGCTCTTGGGGAACTAGAGACCAATATACATCTACTGGGGGATCACCCTGATAAACTCATCTTT
v_gene: TRDV2; d_gene: TRDD3; abundance: few; j_gene: TRDJ1; CDR3aa: CACDTLPQLGDLTDKLIF; CDR3nt: TGTGCCTGTGACACACTTCCCCAGCTGGGGGACCTCACCGATAAACTCATCTTT
v_gene: TRDV2; d_gene: TRDD3; abundance: few; j_gene: TRDJ1; CDR3aa: CACDTLLGDIPNTDKLIF; CDR3nt: TGTGCCTGTGACACGCTACTGGGGGATATCCCAAACACCGATAAACTCATCTTT
v_gene: TRDV2; d_gene: TRDD3; abundance: medium-sized; j_gene: TRDJ3; CDR3aa: CACDTVLPLGEPWDTRQMFF; CDR3nt: TGTGCCTGTGACACCGTTCTACCACTGGGGGAACCCTGGGACACCCGACAGATGTTTTTC
v_gene: TRDV2; d_gene: -; abundance: -; j_gene: TRDJ3; CDR3aa: CACDGVTSWDTRQMFF; CDR3nt: TGTGCCTGTGATGGGGTCACCTCCTGGGACACCCGACAGATGTTTTTC
v_gene: TRDV2; d_gene: -; abundance: -; j_gene: TRDJ1; CDR3aa: CACDPVGTGGLYTDKLIF; CDR3nt: TGTGCCTGTGACCCCGTTGGTACCGGGGGACTGTACACCGATAAACTCATCTTT
v_gene: TRDV2; d_gene: TRDD3; abundance: -; j_gene: TRDJ3; CDR3aa: CACDKVLGDSSWGTRQVFF; CDR3nt: TGTGCCTGTGACAAAGTACTGGGGGATAGCTCCTGGGGCACCCGACAGGTGTTTTTC
v_gene: TRDV2; d_gene: TRDD3; abundance: -; j_gene: TRDJ3; CDR3aa: CACDTLGDHLSNSWDTRQMFF; CDR3nt: TGTGCCTGTGACACCCTGGGGGATCACCTCTCTAATTCCTGGGACACCCGACAGATGTTTTTC
v_gene: TRDV2; d_gene: TRDD3; abundance: medium-sized; j_gene: TRDJ1; CDR3aa: CACDSLGDKADKLIF; CDR3nt: TGTGCCTGTGACTCATTGGGGGATAAAGCCGATAAACTCATCTTT
v_gene: TRDV2; d_gene: TRDD3; abundance: -; j_gene: TRDJ3; CDR3aa: CACDTVLGDGDTCDTRQMFF; CDR3nt: TGTGCCTGTGACACAGTACTGGGGGACGGAGACACCTGTGACACCCGACAGATGTTTTTC
v_gene: TRDV2; d_gene: TRDD3; abundance: medium-sized; j_gene: TRDJ1; CDR3aa: CACDTLLTTGGYLADKLIF; CDR3nt: TGTGCCTGTGACACCCTACTCACTACTGGGGGATATTTGGCCGATAAACTCATCTTT
v_gene: TRDV2; d_gene: -; abundance: -; j_gene: TRDJ3; CDR3aa: CACDPTGPVSWDTRQMFF; CDR3nt: TGTGCCTGTGACCCGACTGGACCGGTCTCCTGGGACACCCGACAGATGTTCTTC
v_gene: TRDV2; d_gene: TRDD3; abundance: few; j_gene: TRDJ1; CDR3aa: CACDAVLGDTDTDKLIF; CDR3nt: TGTGCCTGTGACGCCGTACTGGGGGATACCGACACCGATAAACTCATCTTT
v_gene: TRDV2; d_gene: TRDD3; abundance: -; j_gene: TRDJ1; CDR3aa: CACDKLLGDTDKLIF; CDR3nt: TGTGCCTGTGACAAGTTACTGGGGGATACCGATAAACTCATCTTT
v_gene: TRDV2; d_gene: TRDD3; abundance: -; j_gene: TRDJ1; CDR3aa: CACDHRTPVYTGGPCTDKLIF; CDR3nt: TGTGCCTGTGACCACCGCACCCCGGTCTATACTGGGGGCCCTTGCACCGATAAACTCATCTTT
v_gene: TRDV1; d_gene: TRDD3; abundance: -; j_gene: TRDJ1; CDR3aa: CALGERWPSFPVLYWGMVSPSYTDKLIF; CDR3nt: TGTGCTCTTGGGGAACGATGGCCTTCGTTCCCAGTACTGTACTGGGGGATGGTAAGCCCCTCGTACACCGATAAACTCATCTTT
v_gene: TRDV2; d_gene: -; abundance: few; j_gene: TRDJ3; CDR3aa: CACDTVGGWDTRQMFF; CDR3nt: TGTGCCTGTGACACCGTAGGGGGCTGGGACACCCGACAGATGTTTTTC
v_gene: TRDV2; d_gene: TRDD3; abundance: -; j_gene: TRDJ1; CDR3aa: CACDALLGDTPADKLIF; CDR3nt: TGTGCCTGTGACGCCTTACTGGGGGATACCCCGGCCGATAAACTCATCTTT
v_gene: TRDV2; d_gene: -; abundance: -; j_gene: TRDJ1; CDR3aa: CACDAWGVYTDKLIF; CDR3nt: TGTGCCTGTGACGCTTGGGGGGTTTACACCGATAAACTCATCTTT
v_gene: TRAV29/DV5; d_gene: TRDD3; abundance: -; j_gene: TRDJ1; CDR3aa: CAAMRLGDSCTDKLIF; CDR3nt: TGTGCAGCAATGAGGCTGGGGGATAGTTGCACCGATAAACTCATCTTT
v_gene: TRDV2; d_gene: TRDD3; abundance: few; j_gene: TRDJ1; CDR3aa: CACDTLGDFDKLIF; CDR3nt: TGTGCCTGTGACACGCTGGGGGATTTCGATAAACTCATCTTT
v_gene: TRDV2; d_gene: TRDD3; abundance: few; j_gene: TRDJ1; CDR3aa: CACDTLGDTKYTDKLIF; CDR3nt: TGTGCCTGTGACACATTGGGGGATACAAAGTACACCGATAAACTCATCTTT
v_gene: TRDV2; d_gene: TRDD3; abundance: few; j_gene: TRDJ2; CDR3aa: CACDSLGDKRGLTAQLFF; CDR3nt: TGTGCCTGTGACTCGCTGGGGGATAAAAGGGGGTTGACAGCACAACTCTTCTTT
v_gene: TRDV1; d_gene: -; abundance: few; j_gene: TRDJ1; CDR3aa: CALGGLAGGYTDKLIF; CDR3nt: TGTGCTCTTGGGGGGCTCGCCGGGGGGTACACCGATAAACTCATCTTT
v_gene: TRDV2; d_gene: TRDD3; abundance: few; j_gene: TRDJ3; CDR3aa: CACDLVLGDTRDTRQMFF; CDR3nt: TGTGCCTGTGACCTCGTACTGGGGGATACGCGCGACACCCGACAGATGTTTTTC
v_gene: TRDV2; d_gene: -; abundance: few; j_gene: TRDJ1; CDR3aa: CACDTVNMAGWGSSYTDKLIF; CDR3nt: TGTGCCTGTGACACCGTAAATATGGCGGGGTGGGGATCTTCGTACACCGATAAACTCATCTTT
v_gene: TRDV2; d_gene: TRDD3; abundance: -; j_gene: TRDJ3; CDR3aa: CACDSVGTGGYASWDTRQMFF; CDR3nt: TGTGCCTGTGACTCCGTCGGTACTGGGGGATACGCATCCTGGGACACCCGACAGATGTTTTTC
v_gene: TRDV2; d_gene: TRDD3; abundance: few; j_gene: TRDJ3; CDR3aa: CACDLVGDTRPPWDTRQMFF; CDR3nt: TGTGCCTGTGATTTGGTGGGGGATACGCGACCCCCCTGGGACACCCGACAGATGTTTTTC
v_gene: TRDV2; d_gene: TRDD3; abundance: medium-sized; j_gene: TRDJ1; CDR3aa: CACDPVLLGDNKLIF; CDR3nt: TGTGCCTGTGACCCGGTTTTACTGGGGGATAATAAACTCATCTTT
v_gene: TRDV1; d_gene: TRDD3; abundance: -; j_gene: TRDJ1; CDR3aa: CALGEIAHPQLGMNLRQSYWGIKGADKLIF; CDR3nt: TGTGCTCTTGGGGAGATAGCCCATCCTCAATTGGGTATGAACCTACGCCAATCGTACTGGGGGATAAAGGGGGCCGATAAACTCATCTTT
v_gene: TRDV2; d_gene: TRDD3; abundance: medium-sized; j_gene: TRDJ1; CDR3aa: CACDHVLGDTLELIF; CDR3nt: TGTGCCTGTGACCACGTACTGGGGGATACTTTGGAACTCATCTTT
v_gene: TRDV2; d_gene: -; abundance: -; j_gene: TRDJ1; CDR3aa: CACDTVDFPRDTRGRTDKLIF; CDR3nt: TGTGCCTGTGACACCGTGGATTTTCCTAGGGATACAAGGGGGCGGACCGATAAACTCATCTTT
v_gene: TRDV2; d_gene: TRDD3; abundance: -; j_gene: TRDJ1; CDR3aa: CACEWGILYTDKLIF; CDR3nt: TGTGCCTGTGAGTGGGGGATCCTCTACACCGATAAACTCATCTTT
v_gene: TRDV2; d_gene: -; abundance: few; j_gene: TRDJ3; CDR3aa: CACDMGGGRSSWDTRQMFF; CDR3nt: TGTGCCTGTGACATGGGCGGGGGCCGCAGCTCCTGGGACACCCGACAGATGTTTTTC
v_gene: TRDV1; d_gene: -; abundance: few; j_gene: TRDJ2; CDR3aa: CALDCGAWPTAQLFF; CDR3nt: TGTGCTCTTGATTGCGGGGCCTGGCCGACAGCACAACTCTTCTTT
v_gene: TRDV2; d_gene: TRDD3; abundance: -; j_gene: TRDJ3; CDR3aa: CACDTVLLGVSSWDTRQTFF; CDR3nt: TGTGCCTGTGACACCGTCTTACTGGGGGTTAGCTCCTGGGACACCCGACAGACGTTTTTC
v_gene: TRDV2; d_gene: TRDD3; abundance: -; j_gene: TRDJ3; CDR3aa: CACDTLTGGVSWDTRQMFF; CDR3nt: TGTGCCTGTGACACCCTTACTGGGGGAGTCTCCTGGGACACCCGACAGATGTTTTTC
v_gene: TRDV2; d_gene: TRDD3; abundance: -; j_gene: TRDJ1; CDR3aa: CACDPVLGDKELIF; CDR3nt: TGTGCCTGTGACCCCGTACTGGGGGATAAAGAACTCATCTTT
v_gene: TRDV2; d_gene: TRDD3; abundance: few; j_gene: TRDJ1; CDR3aa: CACDTIDWGPDATDKLIF; CDR3nt: TGTGCCTGTGACACGATCGACTGGGGGCCCGACGCCACCGATAAACTCATCTTT
v_gene: TRDV1; d_gene: -; abundance: few; j_gene: TRDJ1; CDR3aa: CALGVLSYSAQPVYWGSNTDKLIF; CDR3nt: TGTGCTCTTGGGGTGCTTTCCTACTCGGCCCAACCGGTTTACTGGGGGTCCAACACCGATAAACTCATCTTT
v_gene: TRDV2; d_gene: -; abundance: few; j_gene: TRDJ3; CDR3aa: CACDTADSSWDTRQMFF; CDR3nt: TGTGCCTGTGACACCGCTGACAGCTCCTGGGACACCCGACAGATGTTTTTC
v_gene: TRDV2; d_gene: -; abundance: few; j_gene: TRDJ1; CDR3aa: CACDRLPTLSGDAGDKLIF; CDR3nt: TGTGCCTGTGACAGGCTTCCTACCCTATCGGGGGATGCCGGCGATAAACTCATCTTT
v_gene: TRDV2; d_gene: TRDD3; abundance: -; j_gene: TRDJ3; CDR3aa: CACVEITGGYSWDTRQMFF; CDR3nt: TGTGCCTGTGTCGAGATTACTGGGGGATACTCCTGGGACACCCGACAGATGTTTTTC
v_gene: TRDV2; d_gene: TRDD3; abundance: -; j_gene: TRDJ3; CDR3aa: CACDNAATGGYWDTRQMFF; CDR3nt: TGTGCCTGTGACAACGCCGCTACTGGGGGATACTGGGACACCCGACAGATGTTTTTC
v_gene: TRDV2; d_gene: TRDD3; abundance: -; j_gene: TRDJ1; CDR3aa: CACDFMGDAVDTDKLIF; CDR3nt: TGTGCCTGTGACTTTATGGGGGATGCTGTAGACACCGATAAACTCATCTTT
v_gene: TRDV2; d_gene: TRDD3; abundance: few; j_gene: TRDJ3; CDR3aa: CACGTGFLGEVDSPWDTRQMFF; CDR3nt: TGTGCCTGTGGCACCGGTTTTCTGGGGGAAGTAGATAGCCCCTGGGACACCCGACAGATGTTTTTC
v_gene: TRDV2; d_gene: TRDD3; abundance: medium-sized; j_gene: TRDJ1; CDR3aa: CACDLLGADDKLIF; CDR3nt: TGTGCCTGTGACCTACTGGGGGCTGACGATAAACTCATCTTT
v_gene: TRDV2; d_gene: -; abundance: -; j_gene: TRDJ3; CDR3aa: CACDTAGQSSWDTRQMFF; CDR3nt: TGTGCCTGTGACACCGCGGGCCAGAGCTCCTGGGACACCCGACAGATGTTTTTC
v_gene: TRDV2; d_gene: TRDD3; abundance: few; j_gene: TRDJ1; CDR3aa: CACDTVLLGDMAKKYTDKLIF; CDR3nt: TGTGCCTGTGACACAGTTTTACTGGGGGATATGGCGAAGAAGTACACCGATAAACTCATCTTT
v_gene: TRDV1; d_gene: TRDD3; abundance: -; j_gene: TRDJ1; CDR3aa: CALGEPRVLPTLVLGDTPLYTDKLIF; CDR3nt: TGTGCTCTTGGGGAACCCCGAGTCCTTCCTACGCTAGTACTGGGGGATACGCCATTGTACACCGATAAACTCATCTTT
v_gene: TRDV1; d_gene: -; abundance: -; j_gene: TRDJ1; CDR3aa: CALGATPRLGRSPYTDKLIF; CDR3nt: TGTGCTCTTGGGGCGACGCCACGTCTGGGGAGATCTCCGTACACCGATAAACTCATCTTT
v_gene: TRDV2; d_gene: TRDD3; abundance: few; j_gene: TRDJ1; CDR3aa: CACDPWGIQRDKLIF; CDR3nt: TGTGCCTGTGACCCATGGGGGATACAAAGAGATAAACTCATCTTT
v_gene: TRDV2; d_gene: TRDD3; abundance: few; j_gene: TRDJ3; CDR3aa: CACDTTLGDTLSSWDTRQMFF; CDR3nt: TGTGCCTGTGACACCACACTGGGGGATACCCTTAGCTCCTGGGACACCCGACAGATGTTTTTC
v_gene: TRDV2; d_gene: TRDD3; abundance: few; j_gene: TRDJ3; CDR3aa: CACDPVLGASSWDTRQMFF; CDR3nt: TGTGCCTGTGACCCCGTACTGGGGGCCAGCTCCTGGGACACCCGACAGATGTTTTTC